These 31 T cell receptor beta chains were all obtained from the same sample, sequenced in a study of identical twins. A single record per CDR3 protein comes from TCRdb applying MiXCR to the 5' RACE reads. The table has fewer than 650,000 distinct CDR3 sequences, nearly 10% seen once. The sample was also reused in another study, on yellow fever vaccine responses in identical twins.

The sequenced sample was PBMCs. Receptors were obtained from a woman aged 18-30 years in good health.

This clonotype appeared many times. This rearrangement joins TRBV5-5 to TRBJ2-5; the match to TRBD2 covers 10 bases. The CDR3 has 15 residues. Germline assignment: CDR1 SGHKS and CDR2 YYEKEE (reference sequence). J was trimmed by 4 bases and V by 3 bases; bases with no gene match: 6. The CDR3 region is CASSSSSGSLETQYF. The CDR3 bases are TGTGCCAGCAGCTCATCTAGCGGGAGTTTAGAGACCCAGTACTTC.

The V and J genes are TRBV19 and TRBJ2-1, with 7 bases identical to TRBD2. Looked up from germline, CDR1 is LNHDA and CDR2 is SQIVND (reference sequence). The J segment lost 4 bases and the V segment lost 7 bases, leaving 4 bases of the junction unmatched. The CDR3 contains 13 residues. The CDR3 DNA reads as TGTGCCAGTACCGGGAGGCCATACAATGAGCAGTTCTTC. Translated, it gives CASTGRPYNEQFF.

The chain carries TRBV7-6 and TRBJ2-1; TRBD2 agrees at 12 bases. The CDR3 covers 21 residues. V lost 1 base and J lost 8; bases outside the gene matches: 21. CDR1 is SGHVS and CDR2 is FNYEAQ in the germline V gene. The CDR3 reads CASSLVGQGPSGRAWFHEQFF. The DNA of the CDR3 is TGTGCCAGCAGCTTAGTTGGACAGGGCCCTAGCGGGAGGGCCTGGTTCCATGAGCAGTTCTTC.

V gene TRBV27 combines with J gene TRBJ2-7; 7 nucleotides align to TRBD1. This CDR3 is built from 15 residues. Germline trimming cut 7 bases from V and 0 bases from J; bases unmatched to any gene: 9. Germline assignment: CDR1 MNHEY and CDR2 SMNVEV (reference sequence). CDR3 nucleotide sequence: TGTGCCAGCACTCGGCTGGGACAGAGCTCCTACGAGCAGTACTTC. Amino acid sequence: CASTRLGQSSYEQYF.

The chain couples TRBV4-1 to TRBJ2-7; D might be TRBD2 (7 bases). Germline CDR1 is MGHRA and CDR2 is YSYEKL. CDR3 length: 15 amino acids. V was clipped by 1 base and J by 7 bases, with 17 bases between them. CDR3 sequence reads: CASSQGPGAGVEQYF. In DNA form, the CDR3 reads TGCGCCAGCAGCCAAGGGCCAGGGGCGGGGGTGGAGCAGTACTTC.

The rearrangement joins TRBV29-1 to TRBJ2-7; D uncertain. The CDR3 contains 11 residues. Germline V gene sequence: CDR1 SQVTM, CDR2 ANQGSEA. Trimming pared 4 bases from V and 4 bases from J, leaving 8 bases between. The CDR3, as DNA: TGCAGCGTTGCGCAGGCGTACGAGCAGTACTTC. The encoded protein is CSVAQAYEQYF.

In regard to this clonotype: It may be a read error: a sequence one base away is much more abundant. The chain is built from TRBV10-3 and TRBJ2-2; TRBD2 matches 14 bases. Germline CDR1 ENHRY, CDR2 SYGVKD. The CDR3 extends over 17 amino acids. Here the CDR3 DNA reads TGTGCCATCAGTGGGACTAGCGGGAGGAGCGACACCGGGGAGCTGGTTTTT. Its translation: CAISGTSGRSDTGELVF.

This clonotype has just a few counts. The chain combines TRBV30 with TRBJ2-7; TRBD1 is a possible D gene (6 bases). V lost 1 base, J lost 9 bases, and 10 bases lay in between. CDR1 and CDR2 (germline): GTSNPN, SVGIG (reference sequence). The CDR3 consists of 11 residues. Here the CDR3 reads CAWSEQGRQYF. The CDR3 coding sequence is TGTGCCTGGAGTGAACAGGGAAGGCAGTACTTC.

The sample holds many counts of this clonotype. The chain combines TRBV5-6 with TRBJ2-5, with D tentatively TRBD2 (6 bases). Trimming removed 3 bases from V and 5 bases from J, with 17 bases in between. The CDR3 spans 15 residues. Germline V lookup: CDR1 SGHDT, CDR2 YYEEEE. The CDR3 loop is CASSSDLRGRETQYF. The CDR3 DNA reads TGTGCCAGCAGCTCCGACCTTCGGGGGAGGGAGACCCAGTACTTC.

This clonotype has more than one count but fewer than ten. This sequence joins TRBV29-1 and TRBJ2-5, with 10 bases fitting TRBD2. The germline V gene encodes CDR1 SQVTM and CDR2 ANQGSEA. V lost 6 bases, J lost 5 bases, and 9 bases stayed unmatched. This CDR3 region has 14 residues. In nucleotides, the CDR3 is TGCAGCGTCCAACGACTACTAGCGGGGGAGACCCAGTACTTC. Its protein is CSVQRLLAGETQYF.

This clonotype showed up many times. The chain has TRBV28 and TRBJ2-1; 10 nucleotides line up with TRBD2. From germline, CDR1 is MDHEN and CDR2 SYDVKM. Germline trimming cut 5 bases from V and 8 bases from J; bases unmatched to any gene: 15. The CDR3 is made up of 17 amino acids. CDR3 sequence: CASSPSSGSSIGDEQFF. CDR3 in DNA: TGTGCCAGCAGTCCCTCTAGCGGGAGTAGCATAGGCGATGAGCAGTTCTTC.

This clonotype was detected ten times or more. The rearrangement uses TRBV7-2 and TRBJ2-3; 10 bases agree with TRBD1. Germline trimming cut 3 bases from V and 3 bases from J; bases unmatched to any gene: 6. Per the germline V gene, CDR1 is SGHTA and CDR2 is FQGNSA. This CDR3 is built from 16 residues. CDR3 sequence: CASSFPRTGGTDTQYF. The CDR3 DNA follows: TGTGCCAGCAGCTTTCCCCGGACAGGGGGGACAGATACGCAGTATTTT.

This clonotype was counted at least ten times. The chain carries TRBV2 and TRBJ2-1; 11 bases map to TRBD2. V was pared by 3 bases and J by 5 bases, with 6 bases of the junction left unmatched. Germline V gives CDR1 SNHLY, CDR2 FYNNEI. This CDR3 is built from 16 residues. The DNA of the CDR3 is TGTGCCAGCAGTGACGGGGGACTAGCGGTTAACAATGAGCAGTTCTTC. The encoded protein is CASSDGGLAVNNEQFF.

This clonotype was recorded a few times. The chain employs TRBV19 and TRBJ2-1; 7 positions match TRBD1. This CDR3 comprises 16 residues. The junction had 13 bases not matched to a gene; V was cut back by 6 bases and J by 5 bases. The germline V gene has CDR1 LNHDA and CDR2 SQIVND (reference sequence). In DNA form, the CDR3 reads TGTGCCAGTAGGAGGGGACAGACTATTAACAACAATGAGCAGTTCTTC. Translating gives CASRRGQTINNNEQFF.

The genes are TRBV29-1 and TRBJ2-1; D ambiguous. Germline-derived CDR1 and CDR2 are SQVTM and ANQGSEA. The V end lost 2 bases, the J end lost 0 bases, and 8 bases lay between the germline ends. There are 14 residues in the CDR3. This chain's CDR3 is CSVESRVSYNEQFF. CDR3 in DNA: TGCAGCGTTGAAAGTAGGGTCTCCTACAATGAGCAGTTCTTC.

This sequence joins TRBV12-3 or TRBV12-4 and TRBJ2-7, with D perhaps matching TRBD2 (7 bases). The CDR3 sequence is 16 residues long. V lost 6 bases to trimming and J lost 7 bases, with 25 bases between them. CDR3 DNA sequence: TGTGCCAGCAGCTCCTCAGGGGAGGGAGTGATTGGGGAGCAGTACTTC. Protein product: CASSSSGEGVIGEQYF.

The CDR3 spells CASSFIAGTTPEQYF. The CDR3 DNA is TGTGCCAGCAGCTTTATAGCGGGGACAACCCCCGAGCAGTACTTC. This chain connects TRBV7-9 to TRBJ2-7; 8 positions match TRBD2. Germline V gene lookup returns CDR1 SEHNR and CDR2 FQNEAQ (reference sequence). The J segment lost 6 bases and the V segment lost 3 bases, leaving 10 bases of the junction unmatched. The CDR3 consists of 15 residues.

Concerning this clonotype: At one end the junction does not follow the germline gene, possibly because of a read error. This chain uses TRBV7-7 with TRBJ2-5; 8 bases agree with TRBD2. This CDR3 is 14 amino acids long. The germline CDR1 and CDR2 sequences are SSHAT and FNYEAQ (reference sequence). In nucleotides, the CDR3 is TGTGCTAGCAGCTTCGGGAGGGATGGAGAGACCCAGTACTTC. Translation: CASSFGRDGETQYF. Full variable domain (outside the CDR3, taken from reference TRBV7-7 and TRBJ2-5): GAGVSQSPRYKVTKRGQDVTLRCDPISSHATLYWYQQALGQGPEFLTYFNYEAQPDKSGLPSDRFSAERPEGSISTLTIQRTEQRDSAMYRCASSFGRDGETQYFGPGTRLLVL.

There are many counts of this clonotype. The chain joins TRBV7-6 to TRBJ2-1; D gene ambiguous. Germline loops: CDR1 SGHVS, CDR2 FNYEAQ. The CDR3 is made up of 12 amino acids. Trimming pared 5 bases from V and 7 bases from J, leaving 9 bases between. The CDR3 loop reads CASSAPRNEQFF. Here the CDR3 DNA reads TGTGCCAGCAGCGCACCTAGGAATGAGCAGTTCTTC. The full variable domain, completed using reference TRBV7-6 and TRBJ2-1, is GAGVSQSPRYKVTKRGQDVALRCDPISGHVSLYWYRQALGQGPEFLTYFNYEAQQDKSGLPNDRFSAERPEGSISTLTIQRTEQRDSAMYRCASSAPRNEQFFGPGTRLTVL.

This chain joins TRBV7-6 and TRBJ2-2; D is ambiguous. The V end was cut by 5 bases, the J end by 7 bases, with 20 bases between. The CDR3 loop spans 16 amino acids. Germline loops: CDR1 SGHVS, CDR2 FNYEAQ. As DNA, the CDR3 is TGTGCCAGCAGCCTCTATTCCGGGCTAGGAAGCGGGGAGCTGTTTTTT. This translates into CASSLYSGLGSGELFF.

There are many counts of this clonotype. The chain carries TRBV28 and TRBJ2-7; 7 bases align to TRBD1. Trimming took 5 bases from V and 3 from J; bases not matched to a gene: 19. CDR3 size: 18 residues. CDR1 is MDHEN, CDR2 SYDVKM, per germline. CDR3 DNA: TGTGCCAGCAGTGGCGACAGGGTTAATCCGACCCCATTCTACGAGCAGTACTTC. Its protein product is CASSGDRVNPTPFYEQYF.

This clonotype was picked up a small number of times. The chain joins TRBV7-2 to TRBJ1-4; 7 nucleotides agree with TRBD1. V gave up 3 bases and J gave up 4 bases; unmatched junction bases: 2. The CDR3 consists of 14 residues. The V gene's germline CDR1 is SGHTA and CDR2 FQGNSA. In nucleotides, the CDR3 is TGTGCCAGCAGCTTCCGGGACAGTAATGAAAAACTGTTTTTT. It encodes CASSFRDSNEKLFF.

This clonotype has at least ten counts. The chain has TRBV4-3 and TRBJ2-1; 9 bases align to TRBD2. Germline CDR1 reads LGHNA; CDR2 reads YSLEER. The CDR3 length is 17 residues. J lost 2 bases, V lost 0 bases, and 5 bases had no gene match. The CDR3 coding sequence is TGCGCCAGCAGCCAAGATCCGGGCGGGAGGGCCTACAATGAGCAGTTCTTC. Its protein is CASSQDPGGRAYNEQFF.

The chain employs TRBV29-1 and TRBJ2-1; weak D call: TRBD2 (6 bases). CDR1 is SQVTM and CDR2 is ANQGSEA in the germline V gene. V was pared by 4 bases and J by 4 bases, with 11 bases between. The CDR3 has 13 amino acids. The CDR3 sequence: CSVGAGVYNEQFF. DNA of the CDR3: TGCAGCGTTGGAGCGGGCGTGTACAATGAGCAGTTCTTC.

This chain links TRBV5-1 with TRBJ2-3; D possibly corresponds to TRBD2 (7 bases). The CDR3 spans 13 residues. V lost 6 bases to trimming and J lost 5 bases, with 13 bases between them. Germline V CDR1 and CDR2: SGHRS, YFSETQ. CDR3 amino acids: CASIGGGGDTQYF. CDR3 bases: TGCGCCAGCATTGGAGGGGGGGGAGATACGCAGTATTTT.

The sample holds many counts of this clonotype. The V and J genes are TRBV29-1 and TRBJ1-1; 8 bases match TRBD1. Trimming at V came to 3 bases and at J to 5 bases, leaving 8 bases not matched to a gene. CDR3 length: 14 amino acids. CDR1 SQVTM and CDR2 ANQGSEA come from the germline V gene. The chain's CDR3 is CSVESGGSGTEAFF. The CDR3 DNA sequence: TGCAGCGTTGAGTCAGGGGGCTCGGGGACTGAAGCTTTCTTT.

This clonotype was counted only a few times. The CDR3 DNA follows: TGTGCCAGCAGCCGAGAGACTTGGAATTCACCCCTCCACTTT. This translates into CASSRETWNSPLHF. The V gene is TRBV14, the J gene TRBJ1-6; D gene unclear. Germline V lookup: CDR1 SGHDN, CDR2 FVKESK. The CDR3 extends over 14 amino acids. The ends were cut back, 4 bases at V and 7 bases at J, with 11 bases in the middle. Combining the CDR3 with reference TRBV14 and TRBJ1-6 gives the whole variable domain EAGVTQFPSHSVIEKGQTVTLRCDPISGHDNLYWYRRVMGKEIKFLLHFVKESKQDESGMPNNRFLAERTGGTYSTLKVQPAELEDSGVYFCASSRETWNSPLHFGNGTRLTVT.

The CDR3 nucleotides are TGCAGTGCTCCCTTGGCCGGGGATACGCAGTATTTT. Its protein product is CSAPLAGDTQYF. The chain employs TRBV20-1 and TRBJ2-3; D ambiguous. This CDR3 has 12 residues. The ends were cut back, 5 bases at V and 6 bases at J, with 12 bases in the middle. The V gene's germline CDR1 is DFQATT and CDR2 SNEGSKA (reference sequence).

This clonotype was observed a handful of times. Written as DNA, the CDR3 is TGCAGTGCTAGAGAGCGGGACTACTCCTACAATGAGCAGTTCTTC. Translated: CSARERDYSYNEQFF. The gene calls are TRBV20-1 and TRBJ2-1; TRBD2 matches at 7 bases. The CDR3 length is 15 residues. CDR1 and CDR2 from the germline V gene are DFQATT and SNEGSKA (reference sequence). With 0 bases clipped from V and 0 bases from J, the junction kept 2 bases outside the gene matches.

This clonotype was picked up many times. The V call is TRBV6-1, the J call TRBJ1-5; perhaps TRBD1 as D (6 bases). Germline lookup yields CDR1 MNHNS and CDR2 SASEGT. This CDR3 contains 14 residues. V was pared by 1 base and J by 7 bases, with 11 bases between. The CDR3 DNA is TGTGCCAGCAGTGAAGAACAGGGCTACCAGCCCCAGCATTTT. Translating it yields CASSEEQGYQPQHF.

This clonotype showed up many times. This rearrangement joins TRBV7-2 to TRBJ2-5, with 9 bases fitting TRBD2. This CDR3 is 15 amino acids long. V lost 1 base to trimming and J lost 4 bases; unmatched junction nucleotides: 4. Germline V gives CDR1 SGHTA, CDR2 FQGNSA. This chain's CDR3 is CASSLEVRGGETQYF. The DNA of the CDR3 is TGTGCCAGCAGCTTAGAGGTGCGGGGGGGAGAGACCCAGTACTTC.